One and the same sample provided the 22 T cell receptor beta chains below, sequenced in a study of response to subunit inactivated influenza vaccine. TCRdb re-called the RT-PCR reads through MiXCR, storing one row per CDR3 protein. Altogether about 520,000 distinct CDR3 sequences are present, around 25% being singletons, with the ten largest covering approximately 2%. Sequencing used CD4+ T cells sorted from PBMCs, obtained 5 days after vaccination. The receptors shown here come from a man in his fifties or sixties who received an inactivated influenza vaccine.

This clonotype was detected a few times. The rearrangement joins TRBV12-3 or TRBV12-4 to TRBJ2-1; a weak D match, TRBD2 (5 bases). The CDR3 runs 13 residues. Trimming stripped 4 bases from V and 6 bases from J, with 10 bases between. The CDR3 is CASSYRGGNEQFF. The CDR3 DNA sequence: TGTGCCAGCAGTTACCGGGGTGGCAATGAGCAGTTCTTC.

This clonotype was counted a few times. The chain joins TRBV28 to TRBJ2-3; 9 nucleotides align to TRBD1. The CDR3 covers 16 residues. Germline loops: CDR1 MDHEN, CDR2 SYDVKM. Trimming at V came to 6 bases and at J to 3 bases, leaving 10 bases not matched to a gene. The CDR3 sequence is CASSPSGTGRTDTQYF. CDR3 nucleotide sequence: TGTGCCAGCAGCCCCTCCGGGACAGGGAGGACAGATACGCAGTATTTT.

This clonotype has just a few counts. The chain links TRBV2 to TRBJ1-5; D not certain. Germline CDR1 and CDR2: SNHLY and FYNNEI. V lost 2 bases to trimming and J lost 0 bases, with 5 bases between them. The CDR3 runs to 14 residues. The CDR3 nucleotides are TGTGCCAGCAGTGAATCGGTTAGCAATCAGCCCCAGCATTTT. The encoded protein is CASSESVSNQPQHF.

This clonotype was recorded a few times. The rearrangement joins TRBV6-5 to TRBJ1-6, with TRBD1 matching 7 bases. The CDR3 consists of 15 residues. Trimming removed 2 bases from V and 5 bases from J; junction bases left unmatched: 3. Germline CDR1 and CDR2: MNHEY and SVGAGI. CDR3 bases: TGTGCCAGCAGTTACAAGGACAGGAATAATTCACCCCTCCACTTT. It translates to CASSYKDRNNSPLHF.

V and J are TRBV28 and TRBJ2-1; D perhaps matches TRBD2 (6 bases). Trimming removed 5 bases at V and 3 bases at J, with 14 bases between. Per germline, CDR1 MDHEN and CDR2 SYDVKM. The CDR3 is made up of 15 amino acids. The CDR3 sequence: CASSPAGTGYNEQFF. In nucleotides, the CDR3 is TGTGCCAGCAGTCCCGCCGGGACTGGCTACAATGAGCAGTTCTTC.

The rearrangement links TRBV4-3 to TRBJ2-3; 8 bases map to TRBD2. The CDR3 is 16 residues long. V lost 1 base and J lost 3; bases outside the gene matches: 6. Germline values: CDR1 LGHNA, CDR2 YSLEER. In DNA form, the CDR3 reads TGCGCCAGCAGCCAAGCCAGCGGGAGAGTTACAGATACGCAGTATTTT. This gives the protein CASSQASGRVTDTQYF.

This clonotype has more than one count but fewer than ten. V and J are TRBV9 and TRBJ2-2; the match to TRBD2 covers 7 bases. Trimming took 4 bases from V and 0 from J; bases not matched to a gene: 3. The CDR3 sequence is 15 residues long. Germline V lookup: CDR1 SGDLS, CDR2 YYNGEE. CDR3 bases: TGTGCCAGCAGCATTAGCGGGTCGAACACCGGGGAGCTGTTTTTT. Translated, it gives CASSISGSNTGELFF.

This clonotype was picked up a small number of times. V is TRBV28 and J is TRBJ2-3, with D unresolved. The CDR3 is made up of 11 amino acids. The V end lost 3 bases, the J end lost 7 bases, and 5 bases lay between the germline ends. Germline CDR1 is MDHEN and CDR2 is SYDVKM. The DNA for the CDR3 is TGTGCCAGCAGTTTGTATTATACGCAGTATTTT. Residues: CASSLYYTQYF.

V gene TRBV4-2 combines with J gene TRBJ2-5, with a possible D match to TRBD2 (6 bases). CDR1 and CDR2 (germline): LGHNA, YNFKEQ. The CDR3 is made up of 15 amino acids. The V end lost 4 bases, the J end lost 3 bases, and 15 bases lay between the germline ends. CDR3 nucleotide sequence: TGTGCCAGCAGCCGGAGTGGGAGGCAAGAAGAGACCCAGTACTTC. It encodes CASSRSGRQEETQYF.

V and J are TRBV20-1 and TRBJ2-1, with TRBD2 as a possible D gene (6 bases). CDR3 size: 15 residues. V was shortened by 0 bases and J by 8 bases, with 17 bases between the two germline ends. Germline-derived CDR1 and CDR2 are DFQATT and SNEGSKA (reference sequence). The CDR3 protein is CSARELLAAFHEQFF. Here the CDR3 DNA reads TGCAGTGCTAGAGAGCTACTAGCTGCCTTCCATGAGCAGTTCTTC.

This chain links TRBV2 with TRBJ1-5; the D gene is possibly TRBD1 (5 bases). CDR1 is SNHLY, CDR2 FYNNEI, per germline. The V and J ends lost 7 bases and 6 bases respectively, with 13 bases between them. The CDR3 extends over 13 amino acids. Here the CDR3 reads CASKGQSGQPQHF. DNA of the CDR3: TGTGCCAGCAAAGGACAATCGGGTCAGCCCCAGCATTTT.

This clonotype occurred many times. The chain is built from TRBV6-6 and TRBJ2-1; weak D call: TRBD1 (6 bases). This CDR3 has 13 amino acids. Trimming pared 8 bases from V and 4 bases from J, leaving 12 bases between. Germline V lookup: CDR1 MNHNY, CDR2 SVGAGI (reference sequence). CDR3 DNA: TGTGCCAGCGTGGGGGCAGGTTACAATGAGCAGTTCTTC. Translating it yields CASVGAGYNEQFF.

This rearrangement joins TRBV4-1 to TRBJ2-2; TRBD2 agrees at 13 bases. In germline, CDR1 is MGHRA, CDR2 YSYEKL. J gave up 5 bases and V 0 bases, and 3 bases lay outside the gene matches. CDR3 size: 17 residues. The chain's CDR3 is CASSQDGLAGVTGELFF. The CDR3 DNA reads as TGCGCCAGCAGCCAAGATGGACTAGCGGGGGTGACCGGGGAGCTGTTTTTT.

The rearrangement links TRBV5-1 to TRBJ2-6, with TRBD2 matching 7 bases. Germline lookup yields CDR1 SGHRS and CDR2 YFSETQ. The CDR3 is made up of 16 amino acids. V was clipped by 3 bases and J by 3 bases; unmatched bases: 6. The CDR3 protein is CASSSGGGNGANVLTF. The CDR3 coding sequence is TGCGCCAGCAGCTCCGGCGGGGGAAATGGGGCCAACGTCCTGACTTTC.

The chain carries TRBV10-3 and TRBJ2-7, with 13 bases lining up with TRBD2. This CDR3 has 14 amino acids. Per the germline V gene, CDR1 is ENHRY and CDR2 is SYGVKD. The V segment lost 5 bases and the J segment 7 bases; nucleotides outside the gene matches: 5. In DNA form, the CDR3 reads TGTGCCATCAGTAAAGGACTAGCGGGAGTGGAGCAGTACTTC. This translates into CAISKGLAGVEQYF.

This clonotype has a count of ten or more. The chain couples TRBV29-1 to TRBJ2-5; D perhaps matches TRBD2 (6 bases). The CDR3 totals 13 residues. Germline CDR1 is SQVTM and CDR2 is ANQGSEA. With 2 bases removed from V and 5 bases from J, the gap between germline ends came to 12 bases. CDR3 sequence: CSVEFGSLETQYF. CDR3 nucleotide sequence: TGCAGCGTTGAATTCGGGAGCCTCGAGACCCAGTACTTC. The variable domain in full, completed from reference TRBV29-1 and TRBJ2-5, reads SAVISQKPSRDICQRGTSLTIQCQVDSQVTMMFWYRQQPGQSLTLIATANQGSEATYESGFVIDKFPISRPNLTFSTLTVSNMSPEDSSIYLCSVEFGSLETQYFGPGTRLLVL.

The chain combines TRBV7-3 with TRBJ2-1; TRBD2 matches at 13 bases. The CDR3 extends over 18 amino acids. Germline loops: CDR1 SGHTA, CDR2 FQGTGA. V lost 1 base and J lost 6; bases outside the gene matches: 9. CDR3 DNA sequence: TGTGCCAGCAGCTTAAGTAGGAGGGGACTAGCGGGAAGCAATGAGCAGTTCTTC. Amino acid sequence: CASSLSRRGLAGSNEQFF.

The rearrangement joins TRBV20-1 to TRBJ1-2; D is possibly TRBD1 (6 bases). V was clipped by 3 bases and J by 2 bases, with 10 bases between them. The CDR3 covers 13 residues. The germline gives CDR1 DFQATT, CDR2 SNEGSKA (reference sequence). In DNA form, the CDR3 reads TGCAGTGCTAGGCCAAGGGGGAACTATGGCTACACCTTC. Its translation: CSARPRGNYGYTF.

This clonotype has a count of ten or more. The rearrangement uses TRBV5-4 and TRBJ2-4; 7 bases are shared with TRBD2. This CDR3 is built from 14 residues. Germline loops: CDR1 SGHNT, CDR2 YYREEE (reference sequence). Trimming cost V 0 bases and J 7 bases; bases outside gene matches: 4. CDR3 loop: CASSLAGEGNIQYF. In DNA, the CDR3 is TGTGCCAGCAGCTTGGCGGGGGAGGGTAACATTCAGTACTTC.

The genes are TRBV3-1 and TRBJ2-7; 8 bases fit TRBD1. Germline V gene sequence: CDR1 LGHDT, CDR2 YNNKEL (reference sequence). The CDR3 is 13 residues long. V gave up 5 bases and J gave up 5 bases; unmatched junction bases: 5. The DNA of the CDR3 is TGTGCCAGCAGCAACGGACAGGGCCACGAGCAGTACTTC. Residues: CASSNGQGHEQYF.

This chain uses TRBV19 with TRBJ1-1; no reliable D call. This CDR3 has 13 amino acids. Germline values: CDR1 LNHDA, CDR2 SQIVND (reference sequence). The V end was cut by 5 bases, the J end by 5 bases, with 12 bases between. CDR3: CASSEGGSTEAFF. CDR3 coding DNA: TGTGCCAGTAGTGAAGGAGGTTCTACTGAAGCTTTCTTT.

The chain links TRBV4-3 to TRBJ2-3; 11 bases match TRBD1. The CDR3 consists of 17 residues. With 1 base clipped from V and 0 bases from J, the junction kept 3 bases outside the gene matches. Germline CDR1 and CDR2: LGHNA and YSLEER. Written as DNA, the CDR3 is TGCGCCAGCAGCCAAGGGGGACAGGGGGTTAGCACAGATACGCAGTATTTT. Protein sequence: CASSQGGQGVSTDTQYF.